Listed here is a single T cell receptor (beta chain). Its target is not known. The sample comes from a study of beta chain features in type 1 diabetes. Study findings and constraints: Insertion counts at VDJ junctions were lower in type 1 diabetes patients, who also showed more deletions there. A potential influence of HLA type upon TCRB rearrangement remained unresolved herein. Amplification by PCR could prefer shorter templates, with the same effect in patients and controls. Among patients with Type 1 diabetes, TCRB CDR3s were moderately but significantly shorter in every one of the four CD4+ subsets.

The CDR3 totals 14 residues. In germline, CDR1 is SNHLY, CDR2 FYNNEI. With V trimmed by 0 bases and J by 11 bases, 3 bases remained unmatched. All of the isolated RNA was reverse transcribed, so expressed TCRB transcripts were sequenced. Assay: immunoSEQ multiplex PCR; the TCRdb copy retains only in-frame clones and omits some. Seen here are some 350,000 clones, over 9% observed once, and the top ten hold 0.55% to 0.75%. The clonotype originates from a man under 40 with type 1 diabetes. The sequencing sample was made of central memory CD4+ T cells from blood. The V gene is TRBV2, the J gene TRBJ2-1, with 11 bases lining up with TRBD2. The CDR3 is CASSEALAGAKQFF. The CDR3 DNA reads TGTGCCAGCAGTGAAGCACTAGCGGGGGCAAAGCAGTTCTTC.